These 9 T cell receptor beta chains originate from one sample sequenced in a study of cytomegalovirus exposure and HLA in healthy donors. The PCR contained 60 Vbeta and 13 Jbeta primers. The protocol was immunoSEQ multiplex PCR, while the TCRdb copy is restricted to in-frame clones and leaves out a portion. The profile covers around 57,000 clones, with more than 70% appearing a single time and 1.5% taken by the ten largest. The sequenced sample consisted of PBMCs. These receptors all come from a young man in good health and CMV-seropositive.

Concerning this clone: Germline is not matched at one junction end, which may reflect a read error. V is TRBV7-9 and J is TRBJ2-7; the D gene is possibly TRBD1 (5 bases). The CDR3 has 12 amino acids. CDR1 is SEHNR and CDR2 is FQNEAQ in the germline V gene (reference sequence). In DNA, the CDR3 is TGTTCCAGCAGAGAAGGGGCCGACGAGCAGTACTTC. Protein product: CSSREGADEQYF.

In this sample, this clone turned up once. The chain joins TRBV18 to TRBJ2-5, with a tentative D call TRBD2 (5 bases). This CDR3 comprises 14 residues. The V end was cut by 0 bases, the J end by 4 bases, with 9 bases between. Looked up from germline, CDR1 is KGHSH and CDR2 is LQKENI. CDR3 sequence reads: CASSPPVAGETQYF. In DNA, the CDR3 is TGTGCCAGCTCACCACCTGTGGCGGGAGAGACCCAGTACTTC.

DNA for the CDR3: TGTGCCAGCAGCCCGCTGCCGCGGCGCGGGAGGGTAGGAGATACGCAGTATTTT. Protein: CASSPLPRRGRVGDTQYF. V usage is TRBV4-2 and J usage is TRBJ2-3; TRBD2 agrees at 9 bases. Germline V gene lookup returns CDR1 LGHNA and CDR2 YNFKEQ. The CDR3 has 18 amino acids. J lost 5 bases, V lost 4 bases, and 16 bases had no gene match.

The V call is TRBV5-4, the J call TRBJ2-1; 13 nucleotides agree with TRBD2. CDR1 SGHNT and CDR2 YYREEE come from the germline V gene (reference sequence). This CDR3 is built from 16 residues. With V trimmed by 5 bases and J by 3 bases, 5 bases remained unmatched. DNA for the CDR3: TGTGCCAGCAGGCCGGGACTAGCGGGACTCTACAATGAGCAGTTCTTC. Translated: CASRPGLAGLYNEQFF.

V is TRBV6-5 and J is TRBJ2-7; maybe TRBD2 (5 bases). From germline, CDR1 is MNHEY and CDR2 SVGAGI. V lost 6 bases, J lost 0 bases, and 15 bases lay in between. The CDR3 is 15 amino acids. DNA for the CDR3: TGTGCCAGCAGCCTAAACAGCGGCGGCTCCTACGAGCAGTACTTC. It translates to CASSLNSGGSYEQYF.

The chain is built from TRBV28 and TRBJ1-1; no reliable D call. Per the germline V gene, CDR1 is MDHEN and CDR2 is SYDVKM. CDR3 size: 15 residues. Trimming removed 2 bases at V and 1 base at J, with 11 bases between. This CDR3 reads CASSLGSSGNTEAFF. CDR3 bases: TGTGCCAGCAGTTTAGGATCATCGGGGAACACTGAAGCTTTCTTT.

The chain's CDR3 is CASSQDLAGGHSYDVQYF. Written as DNA, the CDR3 is TGCGCCAGCAGCCAAGATTTGGCGGGAGGACACTCCTACGATGTGCAGTACTTC. The chain joins TRBV4-3 to TRBJ2-5; 8 nucleotides line up with TRBD2. Germline-derived CDR1 and CDR2 are LGHNA and YSLEER. This CDR3 spans 18 amino acids. V lost 0 bases and J lost 11; bases outside the gene matches: 20.

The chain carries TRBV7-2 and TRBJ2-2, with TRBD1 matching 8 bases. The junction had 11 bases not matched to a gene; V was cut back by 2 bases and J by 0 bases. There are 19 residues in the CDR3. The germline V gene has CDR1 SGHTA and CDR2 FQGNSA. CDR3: CASSLRPRRDRPNTGELFF. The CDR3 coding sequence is TGTGCCAGCAGCTTACGTCCCAGGCGGGACAGGCCGAACACCGGGGAGCTGTTTTTT.

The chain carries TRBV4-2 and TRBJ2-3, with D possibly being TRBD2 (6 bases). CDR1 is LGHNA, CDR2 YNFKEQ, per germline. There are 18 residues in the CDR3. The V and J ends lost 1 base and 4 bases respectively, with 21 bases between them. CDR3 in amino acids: CASSQGSSGGWGADTQYF. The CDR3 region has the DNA TGTGCCAGCAGCCAAGGTAGTAGCGGAGGCTGGGGGGCAGATACGCAGTATTTT.